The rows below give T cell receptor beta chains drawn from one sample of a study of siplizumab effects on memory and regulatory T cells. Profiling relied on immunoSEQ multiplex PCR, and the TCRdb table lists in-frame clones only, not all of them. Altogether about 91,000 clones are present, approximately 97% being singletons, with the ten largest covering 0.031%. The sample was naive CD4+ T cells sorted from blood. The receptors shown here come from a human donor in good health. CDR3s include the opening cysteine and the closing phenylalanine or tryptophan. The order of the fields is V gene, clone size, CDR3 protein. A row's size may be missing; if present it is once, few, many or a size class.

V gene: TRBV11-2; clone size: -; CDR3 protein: CASTPQGEAGELFF
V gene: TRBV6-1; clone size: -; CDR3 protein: CASSEGGGADTQYF
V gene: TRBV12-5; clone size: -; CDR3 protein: CASGLGQNYGYTF
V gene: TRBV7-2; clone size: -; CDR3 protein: CASSFLLGAGTGELFF
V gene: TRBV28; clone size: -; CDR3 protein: CASTWTGVGNTIYF
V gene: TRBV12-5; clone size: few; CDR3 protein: CASGLSGYTEAFF
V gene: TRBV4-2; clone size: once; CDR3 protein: CASSQEGQGAGGYTF
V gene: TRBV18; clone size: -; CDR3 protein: CASSPPGRLADRTDTQYF
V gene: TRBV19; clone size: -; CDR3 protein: CASSIGDSNQPQHF
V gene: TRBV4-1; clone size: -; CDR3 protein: CASSQDWPTSPLHF
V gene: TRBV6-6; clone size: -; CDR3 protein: CASGGRGSSTDTQYF
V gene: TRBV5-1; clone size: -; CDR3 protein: CASSLGQHYEQYF
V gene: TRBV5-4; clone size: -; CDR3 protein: CASGTPGTQYF
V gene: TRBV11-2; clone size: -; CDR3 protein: CASSLQGYSNQPQHF
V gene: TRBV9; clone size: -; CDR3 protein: CASSFGDGGFNEKLFF
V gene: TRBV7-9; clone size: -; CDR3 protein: CASSLVGTNTEAFF
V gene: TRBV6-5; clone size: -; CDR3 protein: CASSYLAGGYGYTF
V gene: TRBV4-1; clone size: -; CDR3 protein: CASSQVGGDGYTF
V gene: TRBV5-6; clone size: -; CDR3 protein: CASSRSPSLGDYEQYF
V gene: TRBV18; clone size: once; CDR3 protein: CASSLTSGKADEQYF
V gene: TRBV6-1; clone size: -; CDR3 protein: CASSGGQGQPQHF
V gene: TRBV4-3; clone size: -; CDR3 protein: CASSQDNRGYDYEQYF
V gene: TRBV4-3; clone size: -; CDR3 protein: CASSQVRLGDTEAFF
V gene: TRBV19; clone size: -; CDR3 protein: CADGREFYEQYF
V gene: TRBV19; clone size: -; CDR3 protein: CASSRRSEVNYGYTF
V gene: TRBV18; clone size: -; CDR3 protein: CASSEGQGGANYGYTF
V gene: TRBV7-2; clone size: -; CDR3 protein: CASSLRGQKEAFF
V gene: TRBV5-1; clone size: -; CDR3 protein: CASSLESGSPLHF
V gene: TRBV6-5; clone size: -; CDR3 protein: CASSYAGAGSHYEQYF
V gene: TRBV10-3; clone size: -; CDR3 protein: CAITMDLARGSPLHF
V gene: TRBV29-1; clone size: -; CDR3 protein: CSVRAGQETQYF
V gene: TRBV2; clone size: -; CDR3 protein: CASTGQGNTGELFF
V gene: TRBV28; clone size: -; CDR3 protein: CASSLLQGGKPQHF
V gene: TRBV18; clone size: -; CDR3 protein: CASSPVQGLMNTEAFF
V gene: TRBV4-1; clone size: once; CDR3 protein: CASSQGSGQGYNEQFF
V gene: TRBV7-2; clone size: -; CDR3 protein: CASSLGTYYNEQFF
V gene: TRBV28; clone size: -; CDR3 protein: CASTLRGPAGEQYF
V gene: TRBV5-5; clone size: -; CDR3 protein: CASSKRDFTHGSPLHF
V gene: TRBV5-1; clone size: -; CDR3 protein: CASSPKTGGETQYF
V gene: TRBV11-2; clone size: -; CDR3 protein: CASSFGGVTDTQYF
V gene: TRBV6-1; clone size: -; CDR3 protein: CASRQDRYNSPLHF
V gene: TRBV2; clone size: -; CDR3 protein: CASSEVPLDYTF
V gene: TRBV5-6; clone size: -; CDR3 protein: CASSLTTSGRYNEQFF
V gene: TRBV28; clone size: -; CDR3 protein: CASSSTGGSNQPQHF
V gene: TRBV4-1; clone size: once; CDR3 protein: CASSHPPRAGQRQEAFF
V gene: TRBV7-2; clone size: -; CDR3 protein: CASSFSGAISGANVLTF
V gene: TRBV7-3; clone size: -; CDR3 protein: CASSLTGGRGTEAFF
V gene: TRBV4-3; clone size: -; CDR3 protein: CASSQDLGTLIEKLFF
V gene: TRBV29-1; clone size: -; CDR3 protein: CSVAGFNQPQHF